This T cell receptor beta chain was recorded in a study of OX40 agonist ivuxolimab in advanced cancers. A note on the overall study: Ivuxolimab, which targeted the costimulatory receptor OX40 (CD134), was an agonistic, fully human IgG2 monoclonal antibody. Peripheral TCRbeta sequencing aimed to test whether ivuxolimab altered TCR sequence diversity and caused clonal T-cell expansion. Among the roughly 52 dose-escalation patients, 19 had hepatocellular carcinoma, approximately 15 melanoma, 9 renal cell carcinoma and 9 head and neck cancer. The monotherapy dose-escalation portion (N of about 52 patients) of the phase I ivuxolimab trial is reported in the paper. The dose-escalation cohort was roughly 83% male with a mean age of about 60 years, ranging from about 20 to 85. Partial responses were achieved by three dose-escalation patients, of whom one had hepatocellular carcinoma and two had cutaneous melanoma. Intravenous ivuxolimab was administered to patients every 2 weeks at six dose levels: 0.01, 0.1, 0.3, 1.5, 3 and 10 mg/kg. Prior anti-PD-1, anti-PD-L1 or anti-CTLA-4 therapy was permitted, and approximately 40% of dose-escalation patients had received checkpoint inhibitors. Paper-wide results and their limitations: On average, CD8+ T cells showed more expanded clones than CD4+ T cells after ivuxolimab. Which antigens the clonally expanded peripheral T cells were specific for was not determined. Low levels of normalized T-cell clonal expansion were also seen in some patients who did not respond. Clonal expansion of both CD4+ and CD8+ blood T cells was observed from baseline to week 6 at doses 0.1 to 3.0 mg/kg. Partial responders in the 0.1-3.0 mg/kg groups had among the lowest normalized peripheral clonal expansion, especially among CD8+ T cells.

Genomic DNA was extracted from sorted cells for sequencing of the TCRbeta CDR3 region. The immunoSEQ Assay was used for sequencing of TCRbeta CDR3 regions. Sourced from immuneACCESS, this table was stored by TCRdb with only in-frame sequences that have V and J called. A share of the clones is absent; for the studies checked, an unresolved V gene accounts for under half, and the remainder has no known explanation. This sample is represented by tens of thousands of clones; approximately 89% of them were singletons. Clones ranked in the top ten supply about 0.2% of the sample. A word on this clone: Its antigen target is currently unknown. Qualities for individual bases were not recorded, and no much larger clone is one base off.

The junction shows trimming of 0 bases on V and 5 bases on J, and the gene matches do not reach 4 bases of it. CDR1 and CDR2 (MNHEY, SMNVEV) derive from the germline V gene (reference sequence). The CDR3 covers 16 residues, taking in both the cysteine and the phenylalanine. The DNA shown is the 48-base CDR3, in frame from base 1. The trial excluded patients who had a history of autoimmune disease or who were on systemic immunosuppression. In every dose cohort, peripheral blood was drawn for TCR sequencing at baseline, cycle 4 day 1, and cycle 7 day 1. Samples came from an open-label, multicenter, first-in-human phase I dose-escalation trial of ivuxolimab. The trial enrolled adults with locally advanced or metastatic head and neck squamous cell, hepatocellular, melanoma or renal cell carcinoma. Before TCR sequencing, CD4+ T cells and CD8+ T cells from peripheral blood were sorted into separate populations.

This clonotype originated in an adult with an advanced solid tumor such as melanoma, head and neck, liver or kidney cancer. Here the chain combines TRBV27 and TRBJ2-1, with TRBD1 identical over 10 junction bases. The sample consisted of CD4+ or CD8+ T cells sorted from blood, taken in a trial of the OX40 agonist ivuxolimab. The DNA sequence is given as TGTGCCAGCAGTTTATCGACGGGACAGGGGCACAATGAGCAGTTCTTC. Its protein reads: CASSLSTGQGHNEQFF.